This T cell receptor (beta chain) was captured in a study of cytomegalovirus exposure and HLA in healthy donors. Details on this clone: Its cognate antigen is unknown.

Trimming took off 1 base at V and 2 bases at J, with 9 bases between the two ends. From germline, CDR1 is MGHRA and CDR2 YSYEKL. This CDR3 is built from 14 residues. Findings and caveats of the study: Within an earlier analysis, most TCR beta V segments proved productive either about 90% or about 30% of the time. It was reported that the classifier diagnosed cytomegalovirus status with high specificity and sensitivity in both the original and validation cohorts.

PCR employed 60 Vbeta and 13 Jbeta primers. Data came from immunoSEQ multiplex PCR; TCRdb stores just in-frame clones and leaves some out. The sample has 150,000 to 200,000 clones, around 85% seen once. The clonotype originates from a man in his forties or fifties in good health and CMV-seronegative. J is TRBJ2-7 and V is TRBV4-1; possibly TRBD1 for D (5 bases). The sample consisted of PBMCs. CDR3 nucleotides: TGCGCCAGCAGCCAAGCCCAGGGCCCCTACGAGCAGTACTTC. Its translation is CASSQAQGPYEQYF.